This T cell receptor beta chain was identified in a study of T cells in localized non-small cell lung cancer. General observations from the study: Tumor samples were not multi-region, leaving intratumor heterogeneity unexcluded. Clonality peaked in uninvolved adjacent lung rather than tumor. Longer survival (overall) was linked to higher T cell density in blood. Paired adjacent lung recovered a median roughly 50 of the top 100 tumor clones.

Sequencing used immunoSEQ multiplex PCR; TCRdb keeps in-frame clones, though not all of them. The profile covers 24,000 or so clones, with less than 90% appearing a single time and 12% to 15% taken by the ten largest. Trimming shortened V by 5 bases and J by 4 bases, and 15 bases separated the two germline ends. The germline gives CDR1 SGHKS, CDR2 YYEKEE (reference sequence). This CDR3 region has 14 residues. Details on this clone: Its antigen is undetermined.

The material sequenced was peripheral blood, taken before any cancer treatment. This receptor was identified in a female donor of 60 years or more with stage I lung adenocarcinoma. The V call is TRBV5-5, the J call TRBJ1-1; D is unresolved. CDR3 residues: CASSPTATGTEAFF. The CDR3, as DNA: TGTGCCAGCAGTCCCACAGCGACGGGCACTGAAGCTTTCTTT.